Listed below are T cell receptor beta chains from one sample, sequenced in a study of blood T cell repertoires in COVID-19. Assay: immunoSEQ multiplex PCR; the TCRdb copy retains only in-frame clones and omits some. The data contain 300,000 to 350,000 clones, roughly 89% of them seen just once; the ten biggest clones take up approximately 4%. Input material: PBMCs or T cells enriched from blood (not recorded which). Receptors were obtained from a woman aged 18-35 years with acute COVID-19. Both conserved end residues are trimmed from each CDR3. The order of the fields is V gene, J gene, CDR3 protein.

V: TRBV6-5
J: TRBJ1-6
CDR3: ASSYGDRYNSPLH

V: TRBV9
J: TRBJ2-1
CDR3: ASSVGLAGSYNEQF

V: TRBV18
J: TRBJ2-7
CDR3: ASSPTGGVGGYEQY

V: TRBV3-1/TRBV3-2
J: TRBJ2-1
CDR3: ASSQGLGLGNEQF

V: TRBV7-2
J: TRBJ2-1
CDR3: ASSLVASLF

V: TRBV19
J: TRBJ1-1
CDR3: ASSSRELMNTEAF

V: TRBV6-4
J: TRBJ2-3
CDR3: ASSDSEGAGGADTQY

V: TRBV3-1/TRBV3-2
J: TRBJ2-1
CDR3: ASSPGTSAYNEQF

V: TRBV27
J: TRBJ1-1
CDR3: ASTGRGNTEAF

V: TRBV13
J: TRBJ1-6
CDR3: ASSLESRLPLH

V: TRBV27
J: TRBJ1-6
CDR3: ASAVEYNSPLH

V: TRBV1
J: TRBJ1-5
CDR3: TSSQETGKGNQPQH

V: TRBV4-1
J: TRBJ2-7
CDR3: ASSQDPSRSYEQY

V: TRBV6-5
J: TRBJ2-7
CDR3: ASSYSQGAEPYEQY

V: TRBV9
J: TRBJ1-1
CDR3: ASSPPQRGPVNTEAF

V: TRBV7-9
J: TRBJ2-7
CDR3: ASSLAWAPPYEQY

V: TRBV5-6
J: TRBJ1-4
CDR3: ASSLAPATNEKLF

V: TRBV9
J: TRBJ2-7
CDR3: ASSVEVGSSYEQY

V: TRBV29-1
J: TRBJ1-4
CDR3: SGRTGGSEKLF

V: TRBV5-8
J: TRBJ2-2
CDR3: ASSGTGGSGELF

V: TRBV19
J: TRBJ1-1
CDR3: ATLDRLNTEAF

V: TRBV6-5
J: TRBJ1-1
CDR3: ASNLRDSKTEAF

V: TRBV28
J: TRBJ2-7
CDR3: ATSQGAYEQY

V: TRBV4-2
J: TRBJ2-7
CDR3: ASSQEGSSYEQY

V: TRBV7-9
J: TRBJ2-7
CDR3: ASRSYSSYEQY

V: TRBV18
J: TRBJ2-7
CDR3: ASSPQSDKVEQY

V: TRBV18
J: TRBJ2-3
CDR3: ASSPRLAGPTDTQY

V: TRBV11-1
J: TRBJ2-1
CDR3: ASSPGRDWNEQF

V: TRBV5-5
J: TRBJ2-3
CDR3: ASSLDSSTDTQY

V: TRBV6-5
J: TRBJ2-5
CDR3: ASSYSAGQETQY

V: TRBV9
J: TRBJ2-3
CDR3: ASSLSGRPTDTQY

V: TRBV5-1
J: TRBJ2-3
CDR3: ASEPSLRQGLAGVGTQY

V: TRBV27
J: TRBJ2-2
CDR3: ASSPPLGDSEGTGELF

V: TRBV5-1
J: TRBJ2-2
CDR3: ASSLSLAENTGELF

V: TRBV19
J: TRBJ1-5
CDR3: ASSLFPGTRNGRNQPQH

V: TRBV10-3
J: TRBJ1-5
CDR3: AIKDRAGQPQH

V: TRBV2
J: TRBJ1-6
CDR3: ASTIDIYNSPLH

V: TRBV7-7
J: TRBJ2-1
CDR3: ASSLAGAAGDEQF

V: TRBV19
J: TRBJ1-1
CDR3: ASTIRDKVSTEAF

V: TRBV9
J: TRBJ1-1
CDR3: ASTTGSNTEAF

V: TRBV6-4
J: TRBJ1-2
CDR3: ASSDSNGVGYT

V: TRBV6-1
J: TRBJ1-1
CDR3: ASSEPFSTEAF

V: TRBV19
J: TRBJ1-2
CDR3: ASTAWDRVDYGYT

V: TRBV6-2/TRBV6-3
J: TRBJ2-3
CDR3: ASSTPAGGPPDTQY

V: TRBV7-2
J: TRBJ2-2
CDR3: ASSLRQAGELF

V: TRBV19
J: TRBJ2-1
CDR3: ASSPWTGYNEQF

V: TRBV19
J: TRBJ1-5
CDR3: ASSFRTGGGQPQH